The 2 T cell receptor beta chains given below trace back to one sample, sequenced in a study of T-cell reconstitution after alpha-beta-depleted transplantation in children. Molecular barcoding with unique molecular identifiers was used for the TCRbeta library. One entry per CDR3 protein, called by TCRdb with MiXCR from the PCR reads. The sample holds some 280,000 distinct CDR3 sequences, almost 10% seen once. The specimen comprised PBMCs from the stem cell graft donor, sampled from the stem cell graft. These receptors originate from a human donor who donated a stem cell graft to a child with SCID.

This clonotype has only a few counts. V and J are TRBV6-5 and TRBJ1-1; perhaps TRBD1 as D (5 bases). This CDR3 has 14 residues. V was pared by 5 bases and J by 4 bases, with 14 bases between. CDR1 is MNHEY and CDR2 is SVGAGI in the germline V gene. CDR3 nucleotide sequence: TGTGCCAGCAGTAACCCCGGGACGTCCACTGAAGCTTTCTTT. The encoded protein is CASSNPGTSTEAFF.

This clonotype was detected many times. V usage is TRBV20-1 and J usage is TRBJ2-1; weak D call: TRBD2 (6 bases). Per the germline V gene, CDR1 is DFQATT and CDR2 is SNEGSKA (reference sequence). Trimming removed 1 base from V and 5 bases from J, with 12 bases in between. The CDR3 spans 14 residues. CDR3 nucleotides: TGCAGTGCTAGAGGGGGGGTAGCGGACAATGAGCAGTTCTTC. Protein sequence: CSARGGVADNEQFF.